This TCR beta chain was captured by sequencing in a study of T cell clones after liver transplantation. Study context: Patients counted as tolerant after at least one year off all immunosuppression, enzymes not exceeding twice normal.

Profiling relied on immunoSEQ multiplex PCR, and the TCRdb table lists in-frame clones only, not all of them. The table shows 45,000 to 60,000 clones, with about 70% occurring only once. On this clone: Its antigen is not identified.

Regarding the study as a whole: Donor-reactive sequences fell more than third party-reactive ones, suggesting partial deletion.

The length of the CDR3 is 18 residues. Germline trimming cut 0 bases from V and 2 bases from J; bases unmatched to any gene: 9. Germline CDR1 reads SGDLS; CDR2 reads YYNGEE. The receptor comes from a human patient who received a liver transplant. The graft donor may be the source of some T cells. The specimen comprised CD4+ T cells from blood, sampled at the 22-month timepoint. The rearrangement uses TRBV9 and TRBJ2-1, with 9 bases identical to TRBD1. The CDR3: CASSVAFGGTGTYNEQFF. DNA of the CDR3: TGTGCCAGCAGCGTAGCCTTCGGTGGGACAGGGACCTACAATGAGCAGTTCTTC. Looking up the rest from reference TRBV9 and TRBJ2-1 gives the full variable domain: DSGVTQTPKHLITATGQRVTLRCSPRSGDLSVYWYQQSLDQGLQFLIQYYNGEERAKGNILERFSAQQFPDLHSELNLSSLELGDSALYFCASSVAFGGTGTYNEQFFGPGTRLTVL.